This is a list of T cell receptor beta chains from one sample in a study of blood T cell repertoires in COVID-19. TCRdb keeps only in-frame clones here, not all; method: immunoSEQ multiplex PCR. The repertoire holds about 290,000 clones, with 89% as singletons. Sequencing used PBMCs or T cells enriched from blood (not recorded which). These receptor sequences come from a woman aged 35 to 49 who had recovered from COVID-19. Both conserved end residues are part of each CDR3. A D gene is named only where the DNA matches it firmly. Some rows mark clone size as missing; the rest say once, few, many or name a class of expanded clone.

clone_size,v_call,j_call,d_call,cdr3_aa,cdr3_nt
NA,TRBV11-2,TRBJ2-7,TRBD2,CASSLRSSGTYEQYF,TGTGCCAGCAGCTTACGGTCTAGCGGGACCTACGAGCAGTACTTC
many,TRBV7-3,TRBJ1-2,TRBD1,CASSEQPGQGGGYTF,TGTGCCAGCAGCGAACAGCCGGGACAGGGTGGTGGCTACACCTTC
NA,TRBV7-2,TRBJ1-4,NA,CASSLDRLNEKLFF,TGTGCCAGCAGCTTAGACAGGCTTAATGAAAAACTGTTTTTT
NA,TRBV5-1,TRBJ1-4,NA,CASSLGPGQLNEKLFF,TGCGCCAGCAGCTTGGGACCCGGACAGCTTAATGAAAAACTGTTTTTT
NA,TRBV3-1/TRBV3-2,TRBJ2-1,TRBD1,CASSHQTTGENEQFF,TGTGCCAGCAGCCACCAAACGACAGGGGAGAATGAGCAGTTCTTC
NA,TRBV19,TRBJ1-1,TRBD1,CASSPHRTGGAFF,TGTGCCAGTAGTCCCCACCGGACAGGGGGAGCTTTCTTT
NA,TRBV3-1/TRBV3-2,TRBJ2-3,TRBD2,CASSQGAGGFTDTQYF,TGTGCCAGCAGCCAAGGAGCGGGGGGGTTCACAGATACGCAGTATTTT
NA,TRBV2,TRBJ2-1,TRBD2,CASRLAGGQSNEQFF,TGTGCCAGCAGATTAGCGGGAGGGCAGAGCAATGAGCAGTTCTTC
NA,TRBV5-1,TRBJ1-3,TRBD1,CASSFEGATGNTIYF,TGCGCCAGCAGCTTCGAGGGGGCGACTGGAAACACCATATATTTT
NA,TRBV3-1/TRBV3-2,TRBJ1-1,NA,CASSLWHSEAFF,TGTGCCAGCAGCCTTTGGCACAGTGAAGCTTTCTTT
NA,TRBV6-1,TRBJ1-4,NA,CASSDPRGLDGEKLFF,TGTGCCAGCAGTGATCCAAGGGGGTTAGATGGTGAAAAACTGTTTTTT
NA,TRBV6-1,TRBJ1-2,NA,CASSEGQVPFYGYTF,TGTGCCAGCAGTGAAGGGCAGGTCCCATTCTATGGCTACACCTTC
NA,TRBV30,TRBJ2-6,TRBD1,CAWSNRGRLAGANVLTF,TGTGCCTGGAGTAACAGGGGGCGCTTGGCTGGGGCCAACGTCCTGACTTTC
NA,TRBV9,TRBJ1-6,TRBD1,CASSVIDREGSPLHF,TGTGCCAGCAGCGTGATTGACAGGGAAGGATCACCCCTCCACTTT
NA,TRBV9,TRBJ2-1,TRBD2,CASSVREESYNEQFF,TGTGCCAGCAGCGTACGGGAGGAGTCCTACAATGAGCAGTTCTTC
NA,TRBV27,TRBJ2-1,TRBD2,CATQATLAGGRNEQFF,TGTGCCACCCAAGCGACCCTAGCGGGGGGGCGCAATGAGCAGTTCTTC
NA,TRBV19,TRBJ1-2,TRBD1,CASSRLGTENYGYTF,TGTGCCAGTAGTAGGCTAGGGACAGAAAACTATGGCTACACCTTC
once,TRBV10-2,TRBJ2-5,TRBD2,CASSEWRLAGGGLGETQYF,TGCGCCAGCAGTGAGTGGAGGCTAGCGGGAGGTGGGCTAGGAGAGACCCAGTACTTC
NA,TRBV2,TRBJ1-5,TRBD1,CASSGGTDGTQPQHF,TGTGCCAGCAGTGGGGGGACAGATGGGACTCAGCCCCAGCATTTT
NA,TRBV11-2,TRBJ2-7,TRBD1,CASSLARQGGVYEQYF,TGTGCCAGCAGCTTGGCCCGACAGGGGGGCGTCTACGAGCAGTACTTC
few,TRBV10-1,TRBJ2-7,NA,CASVLERGGGSYEQYF,TGCGCCAGCGTTCTCGAACGGGGAGGGGGATCCTACGAGCAGTACTTC
NA,TRBV9,TRBJ2-5,NA,CASSGGGKETQYF,TGTGCCAGCAGCGGAGGGGGAAAAGAGACCCAGTACTTC
NA,TRBV7-9,TRBJ1-1,NA,CASSLQQGSTEAFF,TGTGCCAGCAGCTTACAGCAGGGATCCACTGAAGCTTTCTTT
NA,TRBV6-5,TRBJ2-1,NA,CASTQDLNAYNEQFF,TGTGCCAGCACCCAGGACTTAAATGCCTACAATGAGCAGTTCTTC
NA,TRBV11-2,TRBJ2-7,NA,CASSLVGGMGSYEQYF,TGTGCCAGCAGCTTAGTGGGCGGGATGGGTTCCTACGAGCAGTACTTC
NA,TRBV7-9,TRBJ1-2,TRBD1,CASTLTDARGLDGYTF,TGTGCCAGCACCCTGACCGACGCCAGGGGGTTGGATGGCTACACCTTC
NA,TRBV7-8,TRBJ1-4,TRBD1,CASSLRTGGGEKLFF,TGTGCCAGCAGTTTGAGGACAGGGGGAGGTGAAAAACTGTTTTTT